Presented here are 9 T cell receptor beta chains from one specimen sequenced in a study of regulatory T cells in long-lasting Graves disease. The time point: persistent/refractory GD, antithyroid drugs over 5 years with positive TRAb. PBMC RNA served as the TCR library source. Arm-PCR of CDR3 regions with iRepertoire HTBI primers generated TCR beta libraries. MiXCR was run by TCRdb on the multiplex PCR reads, yielding one entry per CDR3 protein. Here the sample spans about 460,000 distinct CDR3 sequences, approximately 23% being singletons. Sample: peripheral blood mononuclear cells (PBMCs), taken when the disease was refractory, from a patient treated with antithyroid drugs. All receptors come from a female donor with Graves disease.

This chain uses TRBV12-3 or TRBV12-4 with TRBJ2-3, with TRBD1 matching over 10 bases. This CDR3 contains 17 residues. Germline trimming cut 5 bases from V and 4 bases from J; bases unmatched to any gene: 12. The CDR3 DNA is TGTGCCAGCAGTATGACAGGGGGCACTCGGGGAGCAGATACGCAGTATTTT. This sequence encodes CASSMTGGTRGADTQYF.

This clonotype was recorded many times. The chain recombines TRBV12-3 or TRBV12-4 with TRBJ1-5; D is uncertain. V was pared by 1 base and J by 3 bases, with 10 bases between. The CDR3 runs to 15 residues. This chain's CDR3 is CASSLVAGPNQPQHF. The CDR3 bases are TGTGCCAGCAGTTTAGTAGCAGGCCCCAATCAGCCCCAGCATTTT.

This clonotype was found many times. The chain has TRBV2 and TRBJ1-2, with TRBD1 matching 9 bases. The CDR3 covers 14 residues. Germline-derived CDR1 and CDR2 are SNHLY and FYNNEI. Unmatched junction bases numbered 4, after V lost 4 bases and J lost 4 bases. The CDR3 DNA follows: TGTGCCAGCAGTGGACAGGGGGAGACCTATGGCTACACCTTC. This gives the protein CASSGQGETYGYTF.

This clonotype was seen only a few times. The chain recombines TRBV6-2 or TRBV6-3 with TRBJ1-5; unclear D gene. This CDR3 is built from 14 residues. Germline V gene sequence: CDR1 MNHEY, CDR2 SVGEGT. The V gene lost 5 bases and the J gene lost 4 bases, with 12 bases spanning the gap. CDR3 sequence: CASSPIFGNQPQHF. The CDR3 DNA sequence: TGTGCCAGCAGTCCCATTTTCGGGAATCAGCCCCAGCATTTT.

This clonotype was counted once. The chain recombines TRBV7-8 with TRBJ1-4; 8 nucleotides line up with TRBD1. Germline CDR1 is SGHVS and CDR2 is FQNEAQ. After removal of 4 bases from V and 8 bases from J, the junction contained 6 bases not matched to a gene. The CDR3 runs 14 residues. The chain's CDR3 is CASSSQGGFEKLFF. The CDR3 DNA follows: TGTGCCAGCAGCTCACAGGGGGGGTTCGAAAAACTGTTTTTT.

The rearrangement joins TRBV5-5 to TRBJ1-2; no clear D gene. The length of the CDR3 is 15 residues. The V end was cut by 4 bases, the J end by 7 bases, with 20 bases between. From germline, CDR1 is SGHKS and CDR2 YYEKEE (reference sequence). CDR3 DNA sequence: TGTGCCAGCAGCAGCCTTGGGCCCCTGTTAGGTGGCTACACCTTC. Protein sequence: CASSSLGPLLGGYTF.

Comments on this clonotype: Being one base from a much bigger clone, this may be a read error. V is TRBV12-3 or TRBV12-4 and J is TRBJ2-6, with unresolved D. The CDR3 spans 13 residues. In nucleotides, the CDR3 is TGTGTCAGCAGTGCCTGGACCGTCGTGCACCTGACTTTC. Amino acid sequence: CVSSAWTVVHLTF.

J is TRBJ2-6 and V is TRBV20-1; a weak D match, TRBD2 (7 bases). This CDR3 region has 17 residues. Germline loops: CDR1 DFQATT, CDR2 SNEGSKA (reference sequence). The V and J ends lost 5 bases and 0 bases respectively, with 17 bases between them. CDR3 coding DNA: TGCAGTGCTGTGAGGGGGGGACTGAGCTCTGGGGCCAACGTCCTGACTTTC. Translated, it gives CSAVRGGLSSGANVLTF.

The rearrangement uses TRBV12-3 or TRBV12-4 and TRBJ1-1; tentatively, D is TRBD1 (5 bases). The V and J ends lost 11 bases and 1 base respectively, with 11 bases between them. The CDR3 is 12 amino acids. The CDR3 loop reads CASQGPNTEAFF. DNA for the CDR3: TGTGCCTCCCAGGGACCGAACACTGAAGCTTTCTTT.